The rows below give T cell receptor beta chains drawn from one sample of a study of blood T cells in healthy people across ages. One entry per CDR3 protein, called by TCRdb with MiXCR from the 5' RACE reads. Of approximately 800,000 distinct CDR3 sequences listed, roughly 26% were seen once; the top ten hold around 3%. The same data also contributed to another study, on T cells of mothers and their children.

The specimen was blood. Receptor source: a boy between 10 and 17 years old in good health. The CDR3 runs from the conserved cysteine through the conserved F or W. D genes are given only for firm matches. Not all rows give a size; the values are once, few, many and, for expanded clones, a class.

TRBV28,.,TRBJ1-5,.,TGTGCCAGCAAGGGTGGGGTAGGGCAGCCCCAGCATTTT,CASKGGVGQPQHF
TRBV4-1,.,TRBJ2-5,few,TGCGCCAGCAGCCAACCCGCTCGGGGGCCTCAAGAGACCCAGTACTTC,CASSQPARGPQETQYF
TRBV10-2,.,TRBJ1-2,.,TGCGTCAGCATTCCAACTTTACGGAACTATGGCTACACCTTC,CVSIPTLRNYGYTF
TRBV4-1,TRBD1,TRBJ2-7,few,TGCGCCAGCAGCCGAGAACAGGGGCCTGGCGCCTACGAGCAGTACTTC,CASSREQGPGAYEQYF
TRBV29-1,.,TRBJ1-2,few,TGCAAACCCCGGGAGCCGCATGGCTACACCTTC,CKPREPHGYTF
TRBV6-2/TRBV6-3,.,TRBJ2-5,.,TGTGCCAGCAGTTACACGGACGAGACCCAGTACTTC,CASSYTDETQYF
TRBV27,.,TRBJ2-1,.,TGTGCCAGCAGTTTATCAGTCCTAGAGCCCTTCAATGAGCAGTTCTTC,CASSLSVLEPFNEQFF
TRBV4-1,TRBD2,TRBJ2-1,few,TGCGCCAGCAGCCAAGTTTTTATGCGGGAGGGGGGGCGATGGAATGAGCAGTTCTTC,CASSQVFMREGGRWNEQFF
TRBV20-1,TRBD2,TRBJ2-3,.,TGCAGTGGGAGACTAGCGGGAGGGAACACAGATACGCAGTATTTT,CSGRLAGGNTDTQYF
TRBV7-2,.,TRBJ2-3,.,TGTGCCAGCAGCTTAGGAAGGGGGGGGAGCACAGATACGCAGTATTTT,CASSLGRGGSTDTQYF
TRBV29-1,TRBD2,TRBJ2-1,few,TGCAGCGTCGACCCTAGCGGGGTTCCCTACAATGAGCAGTTCTTC,CSVDPSGVPYNEQFF
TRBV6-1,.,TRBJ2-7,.,TGTGCCAGCAGGGTTGGGGGATTGACAGCCACCTACGAGCAGTACTTC,CASRVGGLTATYEQYF
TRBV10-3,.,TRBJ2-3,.,TGTGCCATCAGTGACGAAGGAGATACGCAGTATTTT,CAISDEGDTQYF
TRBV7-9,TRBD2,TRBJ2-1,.,TGTGCCAGCAGCTTAGGGGGGGGTACGGAGCAGTTCTTC,CASSLGGGTEQFF
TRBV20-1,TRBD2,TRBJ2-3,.,TGCAGTGCTATTTCTAGCGGGGGGAGAAGCACAGATACGCAGTATTTT,CSAISSGGRSTDTQYF
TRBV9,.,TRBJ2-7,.,TGTGCCAGCAGCGTAAACCCCGGGAGCTTCTACGAGCAGTGCTTC,CASSVNPGSFYEQCF
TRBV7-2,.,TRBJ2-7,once,TGTGCCAGCAGCTCGCGGTCCTCTTCCTACGAGCAGTACTTC,CASSSRSSSYEQYF
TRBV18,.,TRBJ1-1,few,TGTGCCAGCTCACCAGAGACAGTCATGAACACTGAAGCTTTCTTT,CASSPETVMNTEAFF
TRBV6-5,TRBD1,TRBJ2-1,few,TGTGCCAGCAGTTACGGGACAGGAAGCTCCTACAATGAGCAGTTCTTC,CASSYGTGSSYNEQFF
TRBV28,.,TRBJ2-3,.,TGTGCCAGCAGTCCCCCTCAAGCAGATACGCAGTATTTT,CASSPPQADTQYF
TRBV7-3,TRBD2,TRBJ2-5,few,TGTGCCAGCAGCCCACTAGCGAGAGGGGCCCAAGAGACCCAGTACTTC,CASSPLARGAQETQYF
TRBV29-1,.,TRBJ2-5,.,TGCAGCGTTGAAGATAGGGCAGTAGAGGGAGGGACCCAGTACTTC,CSVEDRAVEGGTQYF
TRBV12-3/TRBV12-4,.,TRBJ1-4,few,TGTGCCAGCAGTTTAAGGCCTCGGGAGGAAAAACTGTTTTTT,CASSLRPREEKLFF
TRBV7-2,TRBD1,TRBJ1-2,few,TGTGCCAGCAGCACCGGGCAGGGGGCGTTTATAGGAGGCTACACCTTC,CASSTGQGAFIGGYTF
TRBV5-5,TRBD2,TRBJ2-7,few,TGTGCCAGCAGCTCTTCACTAGCGGGGGGCCCCTACGAGCAGTACTTC,CASSSSLAGGPYEQYF
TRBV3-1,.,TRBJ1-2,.,TGTGCCAGCGGCCCCGCCGGGGGGCCTTACTATGGCTACACCTTC,CASGPAGGPYYGYTF
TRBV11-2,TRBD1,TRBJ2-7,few,TGTGCCAGCAGCTTATCACAGGGGTACCACGAGCAGTACTTC,CASSLSQGYHEQYF
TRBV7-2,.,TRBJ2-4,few,TGTGCCAGCAGCTTTCCGGGAAACATTCAGTACTTC,CASSFPGNIQYF
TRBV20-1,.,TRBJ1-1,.,TGCAGTTTCTCCGACAGGAACACTGAAGCTTTCTTT,CSFSDRNTEAFF
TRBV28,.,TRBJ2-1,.,TGTGCCAGCTCATTGACAGGCGAGAGGAATGAGCAGTTCTTC,CASSLTGERNEQFF
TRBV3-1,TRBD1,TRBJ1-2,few,TGTGCCAGCAGCCAAGGGTCGGGACAGGGTTCGAATGGCTACACCTTC,CASSQGSGQGSNGYTF
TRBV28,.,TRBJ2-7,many,TGTGCCAGCATACGGGGAAGCGAGCAGTACTTC,CASIRGSEQYF
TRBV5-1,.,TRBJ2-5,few,TGCGCCAGCAGCTTCCAGGGAATCCAAGAGACCCAGTACTTC,CASSFQGIQETQYF
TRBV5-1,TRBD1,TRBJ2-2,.,TGCGCCAGCAGCTTTGGACAGGGCGGCGGGGAGCTGTTTTTT,CASSFGQGGGELFF
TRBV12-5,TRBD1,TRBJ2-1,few,TGTGCTAGTGGTCAGAGGGGACAGGGGAACAATGAGCAGTTCTTC,CASGQRGQGNNEQFF
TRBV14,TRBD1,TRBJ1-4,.,TGTGCCAGCAGCCAAGGGACAGGGATAGAAGAAAAACTGTTTTTT,CASSQGTGIEEKLFF
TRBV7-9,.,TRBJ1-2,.,TGTGCCAGCAGCAAGACCCGGGGCTACACCTTC,CASSKTRGYTF
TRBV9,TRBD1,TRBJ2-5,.,TGTGCCAGCAGCGTCGATACAGGGGTGCAGTACTTC,CASSVDTGVQYF
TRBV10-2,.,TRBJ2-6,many,TGCGCCAGCAAAGCATCTGGGGCCAACGTCCTGACTTTC,CASKASGANVLTF
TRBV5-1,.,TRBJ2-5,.,TGCGCCAGCGCGGCGCGGGGCAGGGATCAAGAGACCCAGTACTTC,CASAARGRDQETQYF
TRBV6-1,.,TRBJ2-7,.,TGTGCCAGCAGTAAGCGGGACAGATCTTACGAGCAGTACTTC,CASSKRDRSYEQYF
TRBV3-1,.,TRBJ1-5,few,TGTGCCAGCAGCCAAGATCCCGCAGCCTACAATCAGCCCCAGCATTTT,CASSQDPAAYNQPQHF
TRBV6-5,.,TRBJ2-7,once,TGTGCCAGCAGCCGACAGGGAGGGATCTCCGAGCAGTACTTC,CASSRQGGISEQYF
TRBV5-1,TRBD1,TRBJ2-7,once,TGCGCCAGCAGCTTTGTCGGACAGGGGTTCGACGAGCAGTACTTC,CASSFVGQGFDEQYF
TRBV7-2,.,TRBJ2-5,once,TGTGCCAGCAGCTTACAGTTGGGGCAGGGGGGAGAGACCCAGTACTTC,CASSLQLGQGGETQYF
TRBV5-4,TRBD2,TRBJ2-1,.,TGTGCCAGCAGCGCCACGGGACTAGCGGGGCTTGAGCAGTTCTTC,CASSATGLAGLEQFF
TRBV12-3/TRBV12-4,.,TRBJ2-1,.,TGTGCCAGCCCTTACACCACACAACCTTCCTACAATGAGCAGTTCTTC,CASPYTTQPSYNEQFF
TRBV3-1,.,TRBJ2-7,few,TGTGCCAGCAGCCAAAGGAAGGGGGTATCTTATCGCGAGCAGTACTTC,CASSQRKGVSYREQYF
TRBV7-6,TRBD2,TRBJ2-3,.,TGTGCCAGCAGCTCCTTAGCGGGGGAGGCAGATACGCAGTATTTT,CASSSLAGEADTQYF
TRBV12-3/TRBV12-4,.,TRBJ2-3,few,TGTGCCACTAAAGGGGGAAGCACAGATACGCAGTATTTT,CATKGGSTDTQYF
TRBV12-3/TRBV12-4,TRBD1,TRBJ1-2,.,TGTGCCAGCAGTGCGGGACAGGGGGCGTCCAACTATGGCTACACCTTC,CASSAGQGASNYGYTF
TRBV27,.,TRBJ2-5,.,TGTGCCAGCAGCGTATCGGTCGAGGAGACCCAGTACTTC,CASSVSVEETQYF
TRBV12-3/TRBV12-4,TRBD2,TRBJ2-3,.,TGTGCCAGCAGTTCCATAGCGGGGGGTAATACAGATACGCAGTATTTT,CASSSIAGGNTDTQYF